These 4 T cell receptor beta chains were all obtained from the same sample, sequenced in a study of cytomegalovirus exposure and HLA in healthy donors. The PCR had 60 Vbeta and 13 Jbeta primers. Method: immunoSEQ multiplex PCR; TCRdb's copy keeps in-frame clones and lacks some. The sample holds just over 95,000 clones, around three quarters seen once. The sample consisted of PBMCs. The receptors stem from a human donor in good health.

CDR3 in amino acids: CASSLASQGVKEQYF. In DNA form, the CDR3 reads TGTGCCAGCAGCTTGGCGTCACAGGGGGTCAAGGAGCAGTACTTC. The chain has TRBV5-5 and TRBJ2-7; 8 bases match TRBD1. The CDR3 runs to 15 residues. The V gene end was trimmed by 0 bases and the J gene end by 7 bases; junction bases not matched to a gene: 9. Germline CDR1 and CDR2: SGHKS and YYEKEE (reference sequence).

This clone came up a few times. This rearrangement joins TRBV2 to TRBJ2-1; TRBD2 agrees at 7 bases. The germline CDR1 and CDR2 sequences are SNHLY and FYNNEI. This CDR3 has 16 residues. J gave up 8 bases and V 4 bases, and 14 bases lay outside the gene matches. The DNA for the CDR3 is TGTGCCAGCAGTGGAGGGCCGCCGGGGGGATTATATGAGCAGTTCTTC. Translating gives CASSGGPPGGLYEQFF.

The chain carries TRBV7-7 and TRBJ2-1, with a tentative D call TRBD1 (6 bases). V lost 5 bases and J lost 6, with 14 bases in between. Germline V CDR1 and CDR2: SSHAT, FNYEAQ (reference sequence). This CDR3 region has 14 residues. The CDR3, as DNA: TGTGCCAGCAGCGCCGGGACAACCAGCAATGAGCAGTTCTTC. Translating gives CASSAGTTSNEQFF. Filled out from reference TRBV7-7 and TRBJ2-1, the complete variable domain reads GAGVSQSPRYKVTKRGQDVTLRCDPISSHATLYWYQQALGQGPEFLTYFNYEAQPDKSGLPSDRFSAERPEGSISTLTIQRTEQRDSAMYRCASSAGTTSNEQFFGPGTRLTVL.

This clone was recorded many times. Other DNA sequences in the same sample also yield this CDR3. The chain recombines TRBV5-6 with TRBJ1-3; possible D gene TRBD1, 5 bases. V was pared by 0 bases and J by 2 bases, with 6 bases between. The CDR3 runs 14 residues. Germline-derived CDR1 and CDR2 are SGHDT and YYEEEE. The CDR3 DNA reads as TGTGCCAGCAGCTTGGTAGGGGCTGGAAACACCATATATTTT. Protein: CASSLVGAGNTIYF.